Each of the 10 T cell receptor beta chains below was sequenced from the same sample in a study of blood T cell repertoires in COVID-19. The assay was immunoSEQ multiplex PCR, and TCRdb's table has in-frame clones only and misses some. The sample lists just under 350,000 clones, around nine tenths occurring once. The source material was peripheral blood. The source of these receptors is a woman aged 18-35 years who had recovered from COVID-19.

The J gene is TRBJ2-2, the V gene TRBV5-1, with 12 bases lining up with TRBD2. The ends lost 3 bases at V and 6 bases at J; junction bases unmatched: 15. The CDR3 is 19 residues long. CDR1 and CDR2 from the germline V gene are SGHRS and YFSETQ. The CDR3: CASSSRPGLAGQKPGELFF. DNA of the CDR3: TGCGCCAGCAGCTCCCGGCCGGGACTAGCGGGTCAGAAGCCCGGGGAGCTGTTTTTT. The variable domain in full, completed from reference TRBV5-1 and TRBJ2-2, reads KAGVTQTPRYLIKTRGQQVTLSCSPISGHRSVSWYQQTPGQGLQFLFEYFSETQRNKGNFPGRFSGRQFSNSRSEMNVSTLELGDSALYLCASSSRPGLAGQKPGELFFGEGSRLTVL.

This chain joins TRBV10-3 and TRBJ1-4, with TRBD1 matching 11 bases. This CDR3 region has 18 residues. Losses at the gene ends were 2 bases for V and 2 bases for J; bases not matched to a gene: 7. The germline V gene has CDR1 ENHRY and CDR2 SYGVKD. The CDR3 spells CAISEPDRGRPTNEKLFF. The CDR3 coding sequence is TGTGCCATCAGTGAGCCGGACAGGGGGCGGCCGACTAATGAAAAACTGTTTTTT.

The J gene is TRBJ2-1, the V gene TRBV12-5, with 10 bases lining up with TRBD2. V trimming: 0 bases; J trimming: 6 bases; junction bases outside the gene matches: 5. The germline V gene encodes CDR1 LGHNT and CDR2 FRNRAP. The CDR3 runs to 16 residues. In DNA, the CDR3 is TGTGCTAGTGGTTTGGTAGCGGGAGGGCCTGTCAATGAGCAGTTCTTC. Translation gives CASGLVAGGPVNEQFF. The variable domain in full, with the rest retrieved from reference TRBV12-5 and TRBJ2-1, is DARVTQTPRHKVTEMGQEVTMRCQPILGHNTVFWYRQTMMQGLELLAYFRNRAPLDDSGMPKDRFSAEMPDATLATLKIQPSEPRDSAVYFCASGLVAGGPVNEQFFGPGTRLTVL.

This clone was seen once. The chain carries TRBV15 and TRBJ2-3, with D perhaps TRBD1 (5 bases). Looked up from germline, CDR1 is LNHNV and CDR2 is YYDKDF (reference sequence). The CDR3 has 15 residues. Between the trimmed V and J ends, which lost 1 base and 1 base, there was a span of 9 bases. This CDR3 is CATSRGTMGTDTQYF. DNA for the CDR3: TGTGCCACCAGCAGAGGGACAATGGGCACAGATACGCAGTATTTT.

This clone showed up just once. This rearrangement joins TRBV11-3 to TRBJ1-1; D remains ambiguous. The CDR3 has 13 residues. Germline V gene data show CDR1 as SGHNT and CDR2 as YENEEA. V was clipped by 6 bases and J by 7 bases, with 15 bases between them. In DNA, the CDR3 is TGTGCCAGCAGTTTGGGAAGGGAGGGTGAAGCTTTCTTT. It is translated as CASSLGREGEAFF.

The chain recombines TRBV6-5 with TRBJ2-3; D ambiguous. The CDR3 has 11 amino acids. Trimming shortened V by 11 bases and J by 6 bases, and 12 bases separated the two germline ends. Germline V gene sequence: CDR1 MNHEY, CDR2 SVGAGI. In nucleotides, the CDR3 is TGTGCCGCCGGGTCTCGGGATACGCAGTATTTT. Its protein product is CAAGSRDTQYF.

The chain combines TRBV7-9 with TRBJ1-4; perhaps TRBD1 as D (6 bases). The germline V gene encodes CDR1 SEHNR and CDR2 FQNEAQ (reference sequence). Trimming left V 5 bases short and J 2 bases short, with 12 bases between. The CDR3 extends over 15 amino acids. This chain's CDR3 is CASSVKGGTNEKLFF. CDR3 DNA sequence: TGTGCCAGCAGCGTTAAGGGGGGGACTAATGAAAAACTGTTTTTT.

The V gene is TRBV7-9, the J gene TRBJ2-3; TRBD2 aligns across 8 bases. Unmatched junction bases numbered 18, after V lost 8 bases and J lost 2 bases. This CDR3 region has 18 residues. Germline V CDR1 and CDR2: SEHNR, FQNEAQ (reference sequence). CDR3 bases: TGTGCCAGCTTGGGGGCGCGTCGGCGGGGGGCCCTCACAGATACGCAGTATTTT. Translated: CASLGARRRGALTDTQYF.

This chain joins TRBV18 and TRBJ2-1; D ambiguous. This CDR3 contains 15 residues. CDR1 KGHSH and CDR2 LQKENI come from the germline V gene. V lost 4 bases and J lost 0, with 10 bases in between. The DNA of the CDR3 is TGTGCCAGCTCACTAGATCTAAGCTCCTACAATGAGCAGTTCTTC. It translates to CASSLDLSSYNEQFF.

This clone was detected only once. V gene TRBV5-4 combines with J gene TRBJ2-1; TRBD2 agrees at 7 bases. CDR1 and CDR2 from the germline V gene are SGHNT and YYREEE (reference sequence). V lost 4 bases, J lost 4 bases, and 11 bases stayed unmatched. The CDR3 runs to 16 residues. This CDR3 is CASSPFRGLDYNEQFF. DNA of the CDR3: TGTGCCAGCAGCCCTTTCCGCGGACTAGATTACAATGAGCAGTTCTTC.